These 15 T cell receptor beta chains were sequenced from one sample in a study of shared clonotypes between healthy human individuals. Repertoires were generated with immunoSEQ multiplex PCR, while TCRdb's copy carries only in-frame clones and drops some. The repertoire holds approximately 480,000 clones, around 79% seen once, with under 15% in the top ten. The sample comprised PBMCs. The receptor set was obtained from a woman between 40 and 50 years old in good health. Some clones in this sample may be carry-over from other donors' samples.

The CDR3 region is CASTRGGWTETQYF. The CDR3 coding sequence is TGTGCCAGCACCCGGGGTGGGTGGACAGAGACCCAGTACTTC. This chain joins TRBV28 and TRBJ2-5, with D perhaps matching TRBD2 (5 bases). This CDR3 contains 14 residues. V was trimmed by 7 bases and J by 4 bases, leaving 16 bases between them. From germline, CDR1 is MDHEN and CDR2 SYDVKM.

The rearrangement links TRBV6-1 to TRBJ2-7; D remains unclear. Trimming stripped 9 bases from V and 3 bases from J, with 15 bases between. Germline V gene lookup returns CDR1 MNHNS and CDR2 SASEGT. The CDR3 length is 13 residues. The CDR3 reads CASRRGQIYEQYF. The CDR3 DNA is TGTGCCAGTAGGCGTGGCCAAATCTACGAGCAGTACTTC.

This clone was detected only once. CDR3 protein: CAWINRGDTGELFF. The CDR3 DNA is TGTGCCTGGATTAACAGGGGGGACACCGGGGAGCTGTTTTTT. V gene TRBV30 combines with J gene TRBJ2-2, with 8 bases matching TRBD1. There are 14 residues in the CDR3. V was clipped by 4 bases and J by 3 bases; unmatched bases: 4. Germline CDR1 reads GTSNPN; CDR2 reads SVGIG (reference sequence).

The CDR3 nucleotides are TGTGCCAGCAGTGAATACGGGGGACAGAGGGAGACCCAGTACTTC. Translation gives CASSEYGGQRETQYF. The V call is TRBV25-1, the J call TRBJ2-5; D is perhaps TRBD1 (7 bases). The germline gives CDR1 MGHDK, CDR2 SYGVNS. V was clipped by 0 bases and J by 5 bases, with 13 bases between them. The CDR3 covers 15 residues.

The V and J genes are TRBV28 and TRBJ1-2, with TRBD1 matching over 7 bases. The length of the CDR3 is 15 residues. Losses at the gene ends were 8 bases for V and 2 bases for J; bases not matched to a gene: 11. Germline CDR1 MDHEN, CDR2 SYDVKM. CDR3 DNA: TGTGCCAGCGATAGTCCCGGGACAGAGAACTATGGCTACACCTTC. Residues: CASDSPGTENYGYTF.

V gene TRBV7-3 combines with J gene TRBJ1-1; the match to TRBD1 covers 7 bases. Per the germline V gene, CDR1 is SGHTA and CDR2 is FQGTGA. Germline trimming cut 6 bases from V and 1 base from J; bases unmatched to any gene: 5. This CDR3 is built from 14 residues. The CDR3 DNA reads TGTGCCAGCAGTTCCCAGGGGGGGAACACTGAAGCTTTCTTT. This gives the protein CASSSQGGNTEAFF.

A note on this clone: This likely stems from a read error, as it lies one base from a far larger clone. Other DNA sequences from this sample encode an identical CDR3 as well. This chain uses TRBV2 with TRBJ1-2; 8 nucleotides align to TRBD1. The CDR3 runs 17 residues. CDR1 and CDR2 (germline): SNHLY, FYNNEI. V shed 3 bases, J shed 5 bases, and the junction held 14 bases outside the gene matches. Here the CDR3 reads CASSEFGTGGSSYGYTF. DNA for the CDR3: TGTGCCAGCAGTGAGTTTGGGACAGGAGGATCGAGTTATGGCTACACCTTC.

This clone was counted between two and nine times. The rearrangement uses TRBV5-1 and TRBJ2-1; 11 bases are shared with TRBD2. The V gene's germline CDR1 is SGHRS and CDR2 YFSETQ. J was trimmed by 8 bases and V by 0 bases; bases with no gene match: 1. CDR3 size: 14 residues. CDR3 sequence (DNA): TGCGCCAGCAGCTTGGTGGGACTAGCGGATGAGCAGTTCTTC. This codes for CASSLVGLADEQFF.

This chain links TRBV4-2 with TRBJ2-7, with a possible D match to TRBD2 (5 bases). The CDR3 spans 15 residues. Germline loops: CDR1 LGHNA, CDR2 YNFKEQ. V was shortened by 0 bases and J by 2 bases, with 11 bases between the two germline ends. CDR3 sequence reads: CASSQDGAEAYEQYF. The CDR3 DNA reads as TGTGCCAGCAGCCAAGACGGAGCGGAAGCCTACGAGCAGTACTTC.

In its sample, this clone was seen once. The CDR3 coding sequence is TGTGCCAGCAGTTTTGCCTCCCCGGGAAACCTCTATGGCTACACCTTC. This codes for CASSFASPGNLYGYTF. V gene TRBV28 combines with J gene TRBJ1-2; no clear D. The CDR3 extends over 16 amino acids. Trimming removed 3 bases from V and 4 bases from J, with 18 bases in between. Germline CDR1 is MDHEN and CDR2 is SYDVKM.

J is TRBJ2-5 and V is TRBV18; TRBD2 matches 8 bases. The CDR3 is made up of 15 amino acids. Germline V gene lookup returns CDR1 KGHSH and CDR2 LQKENI. V was clipped by 4 bases and J by 1 base; unmatched bases: 5. The CDR3 coding sequence is TGTGCCAGCTCACTAAACAGCGGGAGCCAAGAGACCCAGTACTTC. As protein: CASSLNSGSQETQYF.

The genes are TRBV5-1 and TRBJ2-7; 14 nucleotides agree with TRBD2. Looked up from germline, CDR1 is SGHRS and CDR2 is YFSETQ. The CDR3 covers 17 residues. The V and J ends lost 0 bases and 1 base, in that order; junction bases with no gene match: 3. CDR3 DNA: TGCGCCAGCAGCTTGGGCCGGACTAGCGGGAGGTCCTACGAGCAGTACTTC. This translates into CASSLGRTSGRSYEQYF.

The V call is TRBV2, the J call TRBJ2-3; 7 bases agree with TRBD2. The CDR3 consists of 15 residues. Per germline, CDR1 SNHLY and CDR2 FYNNEI. The V gene end was trimmed by 5 bases and the J gene end by 0 bases; junction bases not matched to a gene: 5. CDR3: CASSKLAQSTDTQYF. CDR3 coding DNA: TGTGCCAGCAGTAAACTAGCGCAGAGCACAGATACGCAGTATTTT.

This clone was counted once. J is TRBJ2-3 and V is TRBV6-6; no clear D. This CDR3 is built from 11 residues. CDR1 and CDR2 from the germline V gene are MNHNY and SVGAGI (reference sequence). Deletions cut 6 bases from V and 2 bases from J, with 3 bases between. CDR3 protein: CASRSTDTQYF. In nucleotides, the CDR3 is TGTGCCAGCAGGTCCACAGATACGCAGTATTTT.

This rearrangement joins TRBV11-3 to TRBJ1-3; no clear D. Germline V lookup: CDR1 SGHNT, CDR2 YENEEA. V was shortened by 5 bases and J by 0 bases, with 14 bases between the two germline ends. The CDR3 consists of 16 residues. For the CDR3, the DNA is TGTGCCAGCAGCCCACACATACAGAGCTCTGGAAACACCATATATTTT. The encoded protein is CASSPHIQSSGNTIYF.